The 30 T cell receptor beta chains presented below share a single source sample, sequenced in a study of CXCR3-negative and CXCR3-positive naive CD8 T cells. Each TRB cDNA library was prepared by 5' RACE (with UMI labels). TCRdb reanalyzed the 5' RACE reads and collapses them to one entry per CDR3 protein, without DNA. The sample's table shows around 140,000 distinct CDR3 sequences. Study-level points and caveats: Researchers report that CXCR3-positive naive cells carry more hydrophobic TRB CDR3s than CXCR3-negative naive cells.

These receptors' targets are unknown. Sequenced input: naive CXCR3+ CD8+ T cells from blood. Subset specified: CD45RO-CCR7+CD27+CD95- naive CD8+ T cells expressing CXCR3 (TNR3+). These receptors all come from a human donor in good health. Some clones in this sample may be carry-over from other donors' samples.

The chain links TRBV28 to TRBJ2-1; TCRdb gives TRBD1 as the D gene, but with no DNA this cannot be confirmed. Germline assignment: CDR1 MDHEN and CDR2 SYDVKM. This CDR3 is built from 18 residues. The chain's CDR3 is CASSSRPPTSLGYNELFF.

The rearrangement joins TRBV28 to TRBJ2-3; TCRdb selects TRBD1, and the lack of DNA leaves this call unchecked. Germline-derived CDR1 and CDR2 are MDHEN and SYDVKM. The CDR3 totals 16 residues. CDR3 protein: CASSFSGGGMTDTQYF.

The V gene is TRBV4-3, the J gene TRBJ2-7. The length of the CDR3 is 16 residues. Germline CDR1 is LGHNA and CDR2 is YSLEER. The CDR3 loop reads CASSQESDGTSYEQYF.

The rearrangement joins TRBV5-1 to TRBJ2-2. Germline CDR1 reads SGHRS; CDR2 reads YFSETQ. This CDR3 has 15 amino acids. The CDR3 sequence is CASSLAGTNTGELFF.

The chain employs TRBV25-1 and TRBJ2-1. Germline-derived CDR1 and CDR2 are MGHDK and SYGVNS. The CDR3 has 11 amino acids. CDR3 in amino acids: CASSGGHEQFF.

Here the CDR3 reads CASSNSRGETDFYNEQFF. The chain combines TRBV9 with TRBJ2-1; the TRBD1 assignment by TCRdb is unverifiable without DNA. This CDR3 has 18 amino acids. Looked up from germline, CDR1 is SGDLS and CDR2 is YYNGEE.

This sequence joins TRBV7-7 and TRBJ2-1; as DNA is missing, the TRBD1 call by TCRdb cannot be tested. The germline CDR1 and CDR2 sequences are SSHAT and FNYEAQ (reference sequence). CDR3 length: 14 amino acids. This CDR3 reads CASSLASSGYDQFF.

The chain recombines TRBV4-2 with TRBJ2-7. CDR3 length equals 13 residues. CDR1 is LGHNA and CDR2 is YNFKEQ in the germline V gene. CDR3 in amino acids: CASSQDAAYEQYF.

The V and J genes are TRBV20-1 and TRBJ2-7; TCRdb lists TRBD1, though no DNA is available to test this call. Germline CDR1 reads DFQATT; CDR2 reads SNEGSKA (reference sequence). This CDR3 contains 13 residues. This chain's CDR3 is CSAAGTPSYEQYF.

The rearrangement joins TRBV25-1 to TRBJ1-6. The CDR3 is 13 residues long. CDR1 is MGHDK and CDR2 is SYGVNS in the germline V gene. Here the CDR3 reads CASSEFLGSPLHF.

The chain links TRBV4-1 to TRBJ1-1; TCRdb selects TRBD1, and the lack of DNA leaves this call unchecked. Per the germline V gene, CDR1 is MGHRA and CDR2 is YSYEKL. The CDR3 is 14 residues long. The CDR3 protein is CASSQDQGYTEAFF.

The CDR3 sequence is CAILWPPGNEQFF. This chain joins TRBV12-3 or TRBV12-4 and TRBJ2-1; TCRdb picks TRBD1, but there is no DNA to check that call. The length of the CDR3 is 13 residues.

V gene TRBV29-1 combines with J gene TRBJ2-7; there is no DNA to check the TCRdb D call of TRBD2. Germline values: CDR1 SQVTM, CDR2 ANQGSEA. This CDR3 region has 15 residues. The CDR3 sequence: CSVELAGGFSYEQYF.

V gene TRBV5-1 combines with J gene TRBJ2-3; the TRBD2 assignment by TCRdb is unverifiable without DNA. Germline V CDR1 and CDR2: SGHRS, YFSETQ. CDR3 length: 17 amino acids. CDR3 loop: CASSFLAGLESTDTQYF. The full variable domain, in which reference TRBV5-1 and TRBJ2-3 provide the parts outside the CDR3, is KAGVTQTPRYLIKTRGQQVTLSCSPISGHRSVSWYQQTPGQGLQFLFEYFSETQRNKGNFPGRFSGRQFSNSRSEMNVSTLELGDSALYLCASSFLAGLESTDTQYFGPGTRLTVL.

The chain uses TRBV4-3 and TRBJ1-4; the D call of TRBD1 rests on TCRdb alone, since no DNA is present to check it. The germline V gene encodes CDR1 LGHNA and CDR2 YSLEER. There are 15 residues in the CDR3. The CDR3 region is CASSQGGMVREKLLF.

V and J are TRBV27 and TRBJ1-2; absent DNA, TCRdb's TRBD1 call cannot be checked. This CDR3 contains 18 residues. The germline CDR1 and CDR2 sequences are MNHEY and SMNVEV (reference sequence). CDR3 loop: CASSLEASGTGGFYGYTF.

The chain combines TRBV7-3 with TRBJ1-2. The CDR3 spans 11 residues. Germline assignment: CDR1 SGHTA and CDR2 FQGTGA. The CDR3 reads CANTRRDGYTF.

The V call is TRBV15, the J call TRBJ1-1. Per the germline V gene, CDR1 is LNHNV and CDR2 is YYDKDF (reference sequence). The CDR3 loop spans 15 amino acids. This CDR3 reads CATSRDPSGGTEAFF.

The rearrangement joins TRBV7-9 to TRBJ2-5; TCRdb indicates TRBD2, and absent DNA this call remains unverified. Germline V gives CDR1 SEHNR, CDR2 FQNEAQ (reference sequence). The length of the CDR3 is 14 residues. CDR3 loop: CASSLLAGDETQYF.

The J gene is TRBJ2-2, the V gene TRBV12-3 or TRBV12-4; TCRdb's D gene call, TRBD2, goes unchecked for lack of DNA. The CDR3 runs 13 residues. CDR3 protein: CASRPSGDGELFF.

The V call is TRBV29-1, the J call TRBJ2-5; no DNA is available, so the TRBD1 call from TCRdb remains unchecked. This CDR3 region has 15 residues. CDR1 and CDR2 from the germline V gene are SQVTM and ANQGSEA. The CDR3 here is CSVEREAGSLETQYF.

This chain joins TRBV7-2 and TRBJ2-1. CDR1 and CDR2 (germline): SGHTA, FQGNSA. The CDR3 consists of 15 residues. Here the CDR3 reads CASSLILFGYNEQFF.

V is TRBV5-6 and J is TRBJ2-1; there is no DNA to check the TCRdb D call of TRBD2. The CDR3 spans 18 residues. Germline V gives CDR1 SGHDT, CDR2 YYEEEE. CDR3 region: CASSLFASGDTFYNEQFF.

The V gene is TRBV7-7, the J gene TRBJ2-7. This CDR3 has 15 amino acids. Germline values: CDR1 SSHAT, CDR2 FNYEAQ (reference sequence). The CDR3 here is CASSLGSQGSYEQYF.

This chain joins TRBV7-2 and TRBJ2-7. This CDR3 is built from 13 residues. Germline-derived CDR1 and CDR2 are SGHTA and FQGNSA. This chain's CDR3 is CASSLYTAYEQYF.

This CDR3 reads CSVVTVAYEQYF. This rearrangement joins TRBV29-1 to TRBJ2-7; TCRdb's assignment of TRBD1 cannot be checked, as there is no DNA. Germline-derived CDR1 and CDR2 are SQVTM and ANQGSEA. The CDR3 has 12 amino acids.

The rearrangement joins TRBV6-6 to TRBJ2-1; the D gene TCRdb calls, TRBD1, cannot be checked with no DNA. The CDR3 loop spans 15 amino acids. Germline V gives CDR1 MNHNY, CDR2 SVGAGI (reference sequence). This CDR3 reads CASSYSTGGGYEQFF.

This chain links TRBV6-5 with TRBJ2-1; with no DNA, the TCRdb D assignment of TRBD2 cannot be verified. Germline lookup yields CDR1 MNHEY and CDR2 SVGAGI. CDR3 length equals 13 residues. CDR3 loop: CASSPGLGNEQFF.

The rearrangement uses TRBV14 and TRBJ1-1. Germline V gene sequence: CDR1 SGHDN, CDR2 FVKESK. The CDR3 is made up of 15 amino acids. CDR3 residues: CASSRWDSMNTEAFF.

The V call is TRBV5-1, the J call TRBJ2-1; TCRdb indicates TRBD1, and absent DNA this call remains unverified. The CDR3 spans 15 residues. CDR1 SGHRS and CDR2 YFSETQ come from the germline V gene. This CDR3 reads CASSTAGTGWPEQFF. Complete variable domain (other parts from reference TRBV5-1 and TRBJ2-1): KAGVTQTPRYLIKTRGQQVTLSCSPISGHRSVSWYQQTPGQGLQFLFEYFSETQRNKGNFPGRFSGRQFSNSRSEMNVSTLELGDSALYLCASSTAGTGWPEQFFGPGTRLTVL.